These 13 T cell receptor beta chains originate from one sample sequenced in a study of OX40 agonist ivuxolimab in advanced cancers. Using immunoSEQ multiplex PCR, the repertoire was profiled, and TCRdb retains in-frame clones only, with some absent. The table has over 60,000 clones, over 80% seen once. The sample consisted of CD4+ or CD8+ T cells sorted from blood, taken in a trial of the OX40 agonist ivuxolimab. The receptor source for this set is an adult with an advanced solid tumor such as melanoma, head and neck, liver or kidney cancer.

This clone came up once. V gene TRBV6-5 combines with J gene TRBJ2-7; D not resolved. This CDR3 has 11 residues. The V end was cut by 5 bases, the J end by 2 bases, with 4 bases between. CDR1 and CDR2 from the germline V gene are MNHEY and SVGAGI. The CDR3 spells CASSVPYEQYF. The DNA for the CDR3 is TGTGCCAGCAGTGTTCCCTACGAGCAGTACTTC.

The rearrangement links TRBV28 to TRBJ1-4, with D tentatively TRBD1 (6 bases). The CDR3 loop spans 15 amino acids. The germline gives CDR1 MDHEN, CDR2 SYDVKM. Trimming left V 6 bases short and J 0 bases short, with 11 bases between. The CDR3 loop reads CASRVGTTTNEKLFF. The CDR3 DNA reads TGTGCCAGCAGAGTCGGGACAACAACTAATGAAAAACTGTTTTTT.

V usage is TRBV7-3 and J usage is TRBJ2-7; 12 nucleotides agree with TRBD2. The CDR3 is 18 amino acids. The V segment lost 5 bases and the J segment 1 base; nucleotides outside the gene matches: 12. Germline CDR1 and CDR2: SGHTA and FQGTGA. The CDR3 DNA reads as TGTGCCAGCAGCGACCACAGGACTAGCGGGACCCCGTCCTACGAGCAGTACTTC. The encoded protein is CASSDHRTSGTPSYEQYF.

The rearrangement joins TRBV2 to TRBJ2-1, with no clear D. Looked up from germline, CDR1 is SNHLY and CDR2 is FYNNEI. The CDR3 extends over 11 amino acids. Trimming shortened V by 2 bases and J by 5 bases, and 1 base separated the two germline ends. CDR3 region: CASSENNEQFF. In DNA, the CDR3 is TGTGCCAGCAGTGAAAACAATGAGCAGTTCTTC.

The table lists this clone with a few counts. J is TRBJ2-7 and V is TRBV2, with 8 bases fitting TRBD1. The germline V gene has CDR1 SNHLY and CDR2 FYNNEI. The CDR3 is made up of 13 amino acids. The ends lost 4 bases at V and 3 bases at J; junction bases unmatched: 2. The CDR3 region has the DNA TGTGCCAGCAGTGGACAGGGGATCTACGAGCAGTACTTC. Amino acid sequence: CASSGQGIYEQYF.

This clone was detected once. J is TRBJ2-7 and V is TRBV30; TRBD1 matches 7 bases. This CDR3 comprises 15 residues. Germline V gives CDR1 GTSNPN, CDR2 SVGIG (reference sequence). V dropped 3 bases and J dropped 1; count of bases not matched to a gene: 9. The chain's CDR3 is CAWRRGGSPSYEQYF. CDR3 nucleotide sequence: TGTGCCTGGAGGAGAGGGGGCAGTCCTTCCTACGAGCAGTACTTC.

V usage is TRBV4-2 and J usage is TRBJ1-4, with 9 positions matching TRBD1. The CDR3 is 13 amino acids. Germline V lookup: CDR1 LGHNA, CDR2 YNFKEQ. With V trimmed by 4 bases and J by 8 bases, 2 bases remained unmatched. This CDR3 reads CASSRQGGEKLFF. The DNA of the CDR3 is TGTGCCAGCAGCCGACAGGGGGGCGAAAAACTGTTTTTT.

The chain uses TRBV7-2 and TRBJ2-5; the match to TRBD2 covers 8 bases. Germline V gene data show CDR1 as SGHTA and CDR2 as FQGNSA. There are 19 residues in the CDR3. V lost 1 base to trimming and J lost 1 base; unmatched junction nucleotides: 14. Here the CDR3 DNA reads TGTGCCAGCAGCTTAGAGGCTCGGAGGGCGGGAGGCGCCCAAGAGACCCAGTACTTC. Residues: CASSLEARRAGGAQETQYF.

The chain has TRBV30 and TRBJ2-1, with D possibly matching TRBD1 (6 bases). Trimming cost V 7 bases and J 0 bases, with 10 bases left between them. Germline V gene lookup returns CDR1 GTSNPN and CDR2 SVGIG (reference sequence). CDR3 size: 13 residues. The CDR3 reads CAFQGSSYNEQFF. For the CDR3, the DNA is TGTGCCTTTCAGGGGAGCTCCTACAATGAGCAGTTCTTC.

The chain carries TRBV10-1 and TRBJ2-3; a possible D gene is TRBD2 (7 bases). The CDR3 is 12 amino acids. V was cut by 2 bases and J by 11 bases, with 11 bases left in between. The germline gives CDR1 WNHNN, CDR2 SYGVQD (reference sequence). The CDR3 region has the DNA TGCGCCAGCAGTGAGGGGGGGGGCAAGCAGTATTTT. It encodes CASSEGGGKQYF.

This rearrangement joins TRBV2 to TRBJ2-3; the match to TRBD1 covers 9 bases. V lost 5 bases, J lost 6 bases, and 6 bases stayed unmatched. This CDR3 contains 14 residues. Germline CDR1 is SNHLY and CDR2 is FYNNEI. CDR3 loop: CASSTDRGSDTQYF. The CDR3 DNA reads TGTGCCAGCAGTACCGACAGGGGGTCTGATACGCAGTATTTT.

The chain links TRBV5-5 to TRBJ1-2; D call uncertain. The V gene lost 2 bases and the J gene lost 0 bases, with 11 bases spanning the gap. The CDR3 sequence is 15 residues long. Germline lookup yields CDR1 SGHKS and CDR2 YYEKEE (reference sequence). Written as DNA, the CDR3 is TGTGCCAGCAGCTTTCAGGCAGCTTCTAACTATGGCTACACCTTC. Protein sequence: CASSFQAASNYGYTF.

The chain employs TRBV4-1 and TRBJ2-2; 10 bases are a match to TRBD1. This CDR3 contains 16 residues. Germline lookup yields CDR1 MGHRA and CDR2 YSYEKL. V dropped 6 bases and J dropped 4; count of bases not matched to a gene: 8. In nucleotides, the CDR3 is TGCGCCAGCAGGACACCGGGACAGGGGATCACCGGGGAGCTGTTTTTT. Its protein is CASRTPGQGITGELFF.